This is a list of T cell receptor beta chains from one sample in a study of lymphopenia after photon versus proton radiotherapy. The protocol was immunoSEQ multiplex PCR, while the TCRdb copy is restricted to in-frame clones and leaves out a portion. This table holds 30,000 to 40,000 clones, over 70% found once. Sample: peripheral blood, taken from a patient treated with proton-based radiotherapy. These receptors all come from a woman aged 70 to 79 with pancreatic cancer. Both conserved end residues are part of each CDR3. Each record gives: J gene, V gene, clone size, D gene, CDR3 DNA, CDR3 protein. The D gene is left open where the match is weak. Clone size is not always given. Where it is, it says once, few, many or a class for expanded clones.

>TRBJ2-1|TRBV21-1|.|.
TGTGCCAGCAGGGGGACTAGCGGGAGAGATGAGCAGTTCTTC
CASRGTSGRDEQFF
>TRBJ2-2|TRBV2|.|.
TGTGCCAGCAGTGTAGGGACCTCCCCCGGGGAGCTGTTTTTT
CASSVGTSPGELFF
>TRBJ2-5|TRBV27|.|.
TGTGCCAGCAGTTTACGGTACCAAGAGACCCAGTACTTC
CASSLRYQETQYF
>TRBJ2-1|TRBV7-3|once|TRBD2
TGTGCCAGCAGCCCAACCAGGCAGCGGGAGATCAACTACAATGAGCAGTTCTTC
CASSPTRQREINYNEQFF
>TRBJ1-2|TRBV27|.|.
TGTGCCAGCAGTCCCGAGCGGGGCTATGGTTACACCTTC
CASSPERGYGYTF
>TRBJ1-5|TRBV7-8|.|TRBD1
TGTGCCAGCAGCTTACTCGGGCCCCAGGGGGCCCATCAGCCCCAGCATTTT
CASSLLGPQGAHQPQHF
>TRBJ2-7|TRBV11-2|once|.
TGTGCCAGCAGCTTAGCAGCGGTTATCTACGAGCAGTACTTC
CASSLAAVIYEQYF
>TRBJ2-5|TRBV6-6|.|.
TGTGCCAGCAGTTACGGGTCCAGAGAAGAGACCCAGTACTTC
CASSYGSREETQYF
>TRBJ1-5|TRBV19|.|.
TGTGCCAGTAGTATCGAACTGAGCAATCAGCCCCAGCATTTT
CASSIELSNQPQHF
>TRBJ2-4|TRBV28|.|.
TGTGCCAGCAGGGGCGGAGGGATGGGGACCAAAAACATTCAGTACTTC
CASRGGGMGTKNIQYF
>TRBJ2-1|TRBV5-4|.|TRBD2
TGTGCCAGCACCGAATCCGGGACTAGCGGGCTCTATGAGCAGTTCTTC
CASTESGTSGLYEQFF
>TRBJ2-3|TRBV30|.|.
TGTGCCTGGAGTGTCGCCGGGGCGACCGGCACAGATACGCAGTATTTT
CAWSVAGATGTDTQYF
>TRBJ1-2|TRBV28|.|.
TGTGCCAGCATTGGGTACTCTGGCTACACCTTC
CASIGYSGYTF
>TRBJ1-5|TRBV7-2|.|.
TGTGCCAGCAGCCCGGACAGACACAATCAGCCCCAGCATTTT
CASSPDRHNQPQHF
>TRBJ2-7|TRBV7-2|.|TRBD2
TGTGCCAGCAGCCGTAGCGGGTCTTCCTACGAGCAGTACTTC
CASSRSGSSYEQYF
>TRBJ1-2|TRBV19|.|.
TGTGCCACACGGACAGCCAACTATGGCTACACCTTC
CATRTANYGYTF
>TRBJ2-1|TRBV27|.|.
TGTGCCAGCAGTTTTAGCGCTAGCTCCTACAATGAGCAGTTCTTC
CASSFSASSYNEQFF